The 20 T cell receptor beta chains presented below share a single source sample, sequenced in a study of cytomegalovirus exposure and HLA in healthy donors. 60 Vbeta and 13 Jbeta primers were used in PCR. Sequenced by immunoSEQ multiplex PCR; TCRdb stores in-frame clones only, minus some. Here the sample spans under 250,000 clones, approximately 85% being singletons. Source material: PBMCs. Receptors were obtained from a girl aged 2-9 years in good health and CMV-seronegative.

The rearrangement joins TRBV7-6 to TRBJ2-1, with 15 bases aligning to TRBD2. Trimming cost V 10 bases and J 10 bases; bases outside gene matches: 5. The CDR3 loop spans 13 amino acids. Germline values: CDR1 SGHVS, CDR2 FNYEAQ. CDR3 bases: TGTGCCACCGGACTAGCGGGGGGGCGGGAGCAGTTCTTC. Translating it yields CATGLAGGREQFF. Looking up the rest from reference TRBV7-6 and TRBJ2-1 gives the full variable domain: GAGVSQSPRYKVTKRGQDVALRCDPISGHVSLYWYRQALGQGPEFLTYFNYEAQQDKSGLPNDRFSAERPEGSISTLTIQRTEQRDSAMYRCATGLAGGREQFFGPGTRLTVL.

The chain carries TRBV7-2 and TRBJ1-2, with 8 bases identical to TRBD1. CDR1 is SGHTA and CDR2 is FQGNSA in the germline V gene. This CDR3 is built from 15 residues. V trimming: 5 bases; J trimming: 1 base; junction bases outside the gene matches: 6. Here the CDR3 reads CASSPGTGVNYGYTF. The CDR3 nucleotides read TGTGCCAGCAGCCCCGGGACAGGCGTTAACTATGGCTACACCTTC. The full variable domain, completed using reference TRBV7-2 and TRBJ1-2, is GAGVSQSPSNKVTEKGKDVELRCDPISGHTALYWYRQSLGQGLEFLIYFQGNSAPDKSGLPSDRFSAERTGGSVSTLTIQRTQQEDSAVYLCASSPGTGVNYGYTFGSGTRLTVV.

The J gene is TRBJ2-4, the V gene TRBV6-6, with 8 bases matching TRBD2. This CDR3 is 16 amino acids long. Germline CDR1 reads MNHNY; CDR2 reads SVGAGI (reference sequence). The ends lost 5 bases at V and 1 base at J; junction bases unmatched: 7. DNA of the CDR3: TGTGCCAGCAGTAGCTCCGTAGCGGGGGCCAAAAACATTCAGTACTTC. It translates to CASSSSVAGAKNIQYF.

The table lists this clone with a count of one. J is TRBJ1-1 and V is TRBV6-1; TRBD1 matches 8 bases. The V segment lost 2 bases and the J segment 0 bases; nucleotides outside the gene matches: 5. The CDR3 covers 16 residues. Germline CDR1 MNHNS, CDR2 SASEGT. The CDR3 reads CASSEIYRGVNTEAFF. DNA for the CDR3: TGTGCCAGCAGTGAAATTTACAGGGGGGTGAACACTGAAGCTTTCTTT.

V usage is TRBV10-2 and J usage is TRBJ2-7, with TRBD1 matching over 7 bases. Looked up from germline, CDR1 is WSHSY and CDR2 is SAAADI. CDR3 length: 14 amino acids. The ends lost 6 bases at V and 3 bases at J; junction bases unmatched: 8. CDR3 in DNA: TGCGCCAGCAGAAGTTCGGGACAGTACTACGAGCAGTACTTC. It translates to CASRSSGQYYEQYF.

The rearrangement links TRBV5-6 to TRBJ2-7, with 8 bases that match TRBD2. CDR1 SGHDT and CDR2 YYEEEE come from the germline V gene. V dropped 3 bases and J dropped 1; count of bases not matched to a gene: 6. The CDR3 sequence is 15 residues long. The CDR3 nucleotides are TGTGCCAGCAGCTGGGGGGCGGGGGGTTCCTACGAGCAGTACTTC. This codes for CASSWGAGGSYEQYF.

The rearrangement joins TRBV5-1 to TRBJ2-3; a weak D match, TRBD2 (5 bases). The CDR3 length is 16 residues. Between the trimmed V and J ends, which lost 4 bases and 4 bases, there was a span of 19 bases. Germline V gene lookup returns CDR1 SGHRS and CDR2 YFSETQ. The CDR3 coding sequence is TGCGCCAGCAGCGAAGGACTTTACCCACCCGCAGATACGCAGTATTTT. Protein: CASSEGLYPPADTQYF.

The gene calls are TRBV19 and TRBJ1-2; D gene ambiguous. Germline V gene sequence: CDR1 LNHDA, CDR2 SQIVND (reference sequence). V shed 1 base and J shed 6 bases, with 12 bases lying between them. This CDR3 has 14 amino acids. CDR3 in amino acids: CASSIGRGVDGYTF. CDR3 sequence (DNA): TGTGCCAGTAGTATAGGTCGGGGAGTCGATGGCTACACCTTC.

The CDR3 sequence is CASSQPLAGVREQYF. The CDR3 nucleotides read TGCGCCAGCAGCCAGCCCCTAGCGGGAGTTAGAGAGCAGTACTTC. This chain connects TRBV4-1 to TRBJ2-7, with TRBD2 identical over 10 bases. Per germline, CDR1 MGHRA and CDR2 YSYEKL. The CDR3 spans 15 residues. V lost 3 bases to trimming and J lost 7 bases; unmatched junction nucleotides: 9.

This rearrangement joins TRBV19 to TRBJ2-2; TRBD2 matches at 12 bases. J lost 3 bases, V lost 5 bases, and 4 bases had no gene match. The germline V gene has CDR1 LNHDA and CDR2 SQIVND (reference sequence). CDR3 length: 16 amino acids. The CDR3 region has the DNA TGTGCCAGTAGTCCACGGACTAGCGGGGACACCGGGGAGCTGTTTTTT. It is translated as CASSPRTSGDTGELFF.

V gene TRBV5-6 combines with J gene TRBJ2-4; weak D call: TRBD2 (5 bases). Germline assignment: CDR1 SGHDT and CDR2 YYEEEE. The CDR3 contains 15 residues. V lost 2 bases and J 3 bases, leaving 12 bases between the germline ends. The chain's CDR3 is CASSLRGFGKNIQYF. DNA for the CDR3: TGTGCCAGCAGCTTACGAGGGTTTGGCAAAAACATTCAGTACTTC. Supplemented by reference TRBV5-6 and TRBJ2-4, the full variable domain reads DAGVTQSPTHLIKTRGQQVTLRCSPKSGHDTVSWYQQALGQGPQFIFQYYEEEERQRGNFPDRFSGHQFPNYSSELNVNALLLGDSALYLCASSLRGFGKNIQYFGAGTRLSVL.

The V call is TRBV2, the J call TRBJ1-1; 7 bases are a match to TRBD1. The J segment lost 7 bases and the V segment lost 8 bases, leaving 10 bases of the junction unmatched. In germline, CDR1 is SNHLY, CDR2 FYNNEI. This CDR3 has 13 residues. CDR3 region: CASGPGQRFEAFF. CDR3 sequence (DNA): TGTGCCAGCGGACCGGGACAGCGTTTTGAAGCTTTCTTT.

This clone has only a few counts. The gene calls are TRBV27 and TRBJ2-3, with 7 positions matching TRBD2. J gave up 4 bases and V 2 bases, and 6 bases lay outside the gene matches. Germline CDR1 reads MNHEY; CDR2 reads SMNVEV (reference sequence). The CDR3 covers 15 residues. CDR3 in DNA: TGTGCCAGCAGTTTAGGTACGGGAGGTCCAGATACGCAGTATTTT. Translation gives CASSLGTGGPDTQYF.

Comments on this clone: One end of the junction does not line up with germline, which may come from a read error. This chain joins TRBV6-1 and TRBJ2-5; 7 nucleotides align to TRBD1. The CDR3 is 15 residues long. CDR1 is MNHNS, CDR2 SASEGT, per germline. CDR3 sequence: CASQGNRGHQQTQYF. The CDR3 region has the DNA TGTGCCAGCCAGGGGAACAGGGGTCACCAACAGACCCAGTACTTC.

A few counts support this clone. This chain uses TRBV15 with TRBJ2-7; weak D call: TRBD2 (5 bases). CDR3 length equals 13 residues. Trimming left V 8 bases short and J 5 bases short, with 16 bases between. CDR1 and CDR2 from the germline V gene are LNHNV and YYDKDF (reference sequence). The CDR3 coding sequence is TGTGCCACCTCGGGGAGCCTATTCCACGAGCAGTACTTC. Protein sequence: CATSGSLFHEQYF.

About this clone itself: One end of the junction does not line up with germline, which may come from a read error. The V gene is TRBV5-4, the J gene TRBJ1-2, with D possibly TRBD1 on 5 matching bases. The CDR3 spans 14 residues. Germline V gene sequence: CDR1 SGHNT, CDR2 YYREEE (reference sequence). The CDR3 nucleotides are TGTGCCAGCAGCTCCCAGGGTCCGCAATATGGCTACATCTTC. Translating gives CASSSQGPQYGYIF.

This chain links TRBV27 with TRBJ2-7, with 8 bases that match TRBD2. V was clipped by 5 bases and J by 2 bases; unmatched bases: 8. The CDR3 has 15 residues. From germline, CDR1 is MNHEY and CDR2 SMNVEV (reference sequence). The CDR3 loop reads CASSTRLANTYEQYF. The CDR3 coding sequence is TGTGCCAGCAGTACTAGACTAGCGAATACCTACGAGCAGTACTTC.

The V and J genes are TRBV4-2 and TRBJ2-7; 12 nucleotides match TRBD2. V lost 1 base and J lost 4; bases outside the gene matches: 5. This CDR3 has 16 amino acids. Per the germline V gene, CDR1 is LGHNA and CDR2 is YNFKEQ. The CDR3 nucleotides are TGTGCCAGCAGCCAAGCCGGACTAGCGGGACATTACGAGCAGTACTTC. It is translated as CASSQAGLAGHYEQYF.

This sequence joins TRBV5-4 and TRBJ2-1; 7 bases align to TRBD1. Germline CDR1 and CDR2: SGHNT and YYREEE (reference sequence). With V trimmed by 3 bases and J by 12 bases, 18 bases remained unmatched. The CDR3 is made up of 16 amino acids. CDR3 sequence reads: CASSSRQGRVVGRQFF. As DNA, the CDR3 is TGTGCCAGCAGCTCACGACAGGGTAGGGTAGTTGGTAGGCAGTTCTTC.

With respect to this clone: Different DNA sequences within this sample yield the same CDR3. The chain employs TRBV5-1 and TRBJ2-1; TRBD1 matches at 8 bases. Germline V gene lookup returns CDR1 SGHRS and CDR2 YFSETQ. V shed 1 base and J 3 bases; nucleotides not matched to a gene: 0. The CDR3 consists of 14 residues. In DNA, the CDR3 is TGCGCCAGCAGCTTGACAGGGGGCTACAATGAGCAGTTCTTC. Translation: CASSLTGGYNEQFF. Full variable domain (remainder filled in from reference TRBV5-1 and TRBJ2-1): KAGVTQTPRYLIKTRGQQVTLSCSPISGHRSVSWYQQTPGQGLQFLFEYFSETQRNKGNFPGRFSGRQFSNSRSEMNVSTLELGDSALYLCASSLTGGYNEQFFGPGTRLTVL.